Below, 4 T cell receptor beta chains from the same sample are listed, as sequenced in a study of cytotoxic CD8 clonotypes in ibrutinib-treated CLL. Sequencing used immunoSEQ multiplex PCR; TCRdb keeps in-frame clones, though not all of them. The table includes about 6,000 clones, 60% to 75% detected once. The sample here was PBMCs, taken before ibrutinib treatment. The receptors here all came from a human donor with chronic lymphocytic leukemia.

The gene calls are TRBV4-1 and TRBJ1-1, with 7 bases lining up with TRBD1. Germline values: CDR1 MGHRA, CDR2 YSYEKL. The CDR3 length is 17 residues. V lost 0 bases and J lost 8; bases outside the gene matches: 15. The CDR3 protein is CASSQDPRGTAFREAFF. In DNA form, the CDR3 reads TGCGCCAGCAGCCAAGATCCAAGGGGGACAGCGTTTAGGGAAGCTTTCTTT.

Here the CDR3 DNA reads TGTGCCAGCAGCTTAGATGGGGGCGAGGGGCAAGAGACCCAGTACTTC. Translating gives CASSLDGGEGQETQYF. V and J are TRBV11-2 and TRBJ2-5, with a possible D match to TRBD1 (6 bases). The ends were cut back, 0 bases at V and 2 bases at J, with 13 bases in the middle. The germline V gene encodes CDR1 SGHAT and CDR2 FQNNGV. This CDR3 region has 16 residues.

The rearrangement joins TRBV19 to TRBJ1-2; weak D call: TRBD1 (5 bases). V was pared by 5 bases and J by 5 bases, with 18 bases between. This CDR3 has 15 amino acids. CDR1 and CDR2 (germline): LNHDA, SQIVND (reference sequence). The CDR3 protein is CASSVTGRKGYGYTF. Here the CDR3 DNA reads TGTGCCAGTAGTGTTACGGGACGGAAGGGGTATGGCTACACCTTC.

The rearrangement joins TRBV14 to TRBJ1-3; 7 nucleotides match TRBD1. The ends lost 6 bases at V and 0 bases at J; junction bases unmatched: 5. CDR3 length: 15 amino acids. Germline-derived CDR1 and CDR2 are SGHDN and FVKESK. CDR3 in amino acids: CASRDRTGSGNTIYF. The DNA of the CDR3 is TGTGCCAGCAGGGATAGGACAGGCTCTGGAAACACCATATATTTT.